The present T cell receptor beta chain was sequenced within a study of post-analysis software for immune sequencing data. Overall study: In terms of disease course, relapsing-remitting, secondary progressive and progressive-relapsing multiple sclerosis were included.

Points from the study as a whole: In patients, about 5 TRBV segments were more frequent than in controls, with TRBV5-6, TRBV5-1 and TRBV20-1 among them. When compared against controls, multiple sclerosis patients showed significantly lower normalized Chao1 diversity.

Comments on this clonotype: Its antigen remains unknown.

The CDR3 runs 12 residues. V was pared by 2 bases and J by 13 bases, with 12 bases between. CDR1 SGHRS and CDR2 YFSETQ come from the germline V gene. The TCR beta cDNA libraries contained unique molecular identifiers. The T cell input of about 1 to 10 million gave about 500,000 cDNA molecules. Using its own MiXCR run on the PCR reads, TCRdb lists one record per CDR3 protein. Of under 900,000 distinct CDR3 sequences listed, approximately 50% are singletons. The chain links TRBV5-1 to TRBJ1-4; the D gene is possibly TRBD1 (5 bases). Sequencing was performed on blood. This receptor was taken from a girl aged 5 to 17 with multiple sclerosis. CDR3 amino acids: CASSFEGDGLFF. In nucleotides, the CDR3 is TGCGCCAGCAGCTTTGAAGGGGACGGACTGTTTTTT.